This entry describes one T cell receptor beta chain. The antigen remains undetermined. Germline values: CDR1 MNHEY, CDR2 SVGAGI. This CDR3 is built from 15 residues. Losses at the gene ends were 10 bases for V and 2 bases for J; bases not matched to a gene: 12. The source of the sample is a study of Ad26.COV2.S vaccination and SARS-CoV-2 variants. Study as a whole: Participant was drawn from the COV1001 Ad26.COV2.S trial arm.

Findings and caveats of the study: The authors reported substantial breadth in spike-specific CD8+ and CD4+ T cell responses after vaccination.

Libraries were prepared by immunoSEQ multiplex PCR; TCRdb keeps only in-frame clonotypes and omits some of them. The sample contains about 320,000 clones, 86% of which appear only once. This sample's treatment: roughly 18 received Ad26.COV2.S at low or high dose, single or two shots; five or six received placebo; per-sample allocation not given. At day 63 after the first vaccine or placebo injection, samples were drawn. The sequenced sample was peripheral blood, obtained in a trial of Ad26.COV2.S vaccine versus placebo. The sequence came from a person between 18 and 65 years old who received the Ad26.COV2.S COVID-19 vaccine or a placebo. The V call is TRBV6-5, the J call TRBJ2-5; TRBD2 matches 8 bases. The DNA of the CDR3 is TGTGCCACCTCCGCCGGGGGGGGGTTACAAGAGACCCAGTACTTC. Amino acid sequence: CATSAGGGLQETQYF.